Shown below are 2 T cell receptor beta chains from a single sample sequenced in a study of prognosis after radiotherapy for stage I lung cancer (dated by TCRdb to the early 2020s). TCRdb lists the instrument as Illumina HiSeq 3000. Two rounds of multiplex PCR on genomic DNA were used to amplify the TCR beta CDR3 region. The first PCR round used primers specific to each TRBV and TRBJ gene, with sequences filed in Chinese patent CN105087789A. In TCRdb, the public reads were trimmed at Q25 with fastp and aligned with MiXCR, with productive beta chains retained. Every CDR3 protein is listed once, alongside the most common genes and DNA of its rows. Recorded for this sample are roughly 26,000 distinct CDR3 sequences; 30% of them occurred a single time. Jointly, the top ten make up 30% to 45% of the sample. The sample in question was PBMCs, obtained before or after stereotactic body radiation therapy (not recorded which). These receptors were collected from a donor aged 50 or older with non-small cell lung cancer.

The gene calls are TRBV25-1 and TRBJ2-7, with 8 bases aligning to TRBD1. The CDR3 runs to 14 residues. V lost 1 base and J lost 3; bases outside the gene matches: 2. From germline, CDR1 is MGHDK and CDR2 SYGVNS. CDR3 DNA: TGTGCCAGCAGTGAATCCGACAGGGGCTACGAGCAGTACTTC. Its protein is CASSESDRGYEQYF.

The genes are TRBV19 and TRBJ1-3; D call uncertain. The germline V gene encodes CDR1 LNHDA and CDR2 SQIVND (reference sequence). CDR3 length: 16 residues. Trimming took off 7 bases at V and 0 bases at J, with 16 bases between the two ends. CDR3 in DNA: TGTGCCAGTAACACGCGGACCAAGAGCTCTGGAAACACCATATATTTT. The encoded protein is CASNTRTKSSGNTIYF.